This TCR beta chain was identified during a study of blood T cell repertoires in COVID-19. Study-wide background: The study drew acute and convalescent COVID-19 samples from the United States, Italy and Spain.

In the original processing: Estimation of nucleated cell counts relied on the amplification of reference gene primers. Sequenced by immunoSEQ multiplex PCR; TCRdb stores in-frame clones only, minus some. The V and J calls and the clone size are those of that table, but D and trimming were determined from the DNA. Counted here are 35,000 to 50,000 clones, 85% occurring once; the ten biggest clones make up 13%. The V and J ends lost 6 bases and 0 bases, in that order; junction bases with no gene match: 2. This CDR3 contains 15 residues. In germline, CDR1 is MGHDK, CDR2 SYGVNS. Only one count was recorded for this clone.

This chain links TRBV25-1 with TRBJ2-1; TRBD2 matches at 10 bases. Input material: peripheral blood. This clonotype originated in a woman aged 65 to 85 in a cohort sampled during active COVID-19. This CDR3 reads CASSPSGSSYNEQFF. As DNA, the CDR3 is TGTGCCAGCAGCCCTAGCGGGAGCTCCTACAATGAGCAGTTCTTC.